This T cell receptor beta chain is drawn from a study of T cell repertoires in cytomegalovirus infection. Study-level information: A matching HLA type, together with CMV infection, was signaled by public TCR beta signatures.

In this sample, this clonotype turned up a few times. Its antigen is unidentified. TCRdb re-called the reads through MiXCR, storing one row per CDR3 protein. The repertoire holds 900,000 to 950,000 distinct CDR3 sequences, with less than 40% as singletons. The CDR3 covers 15 residues. The V gene end was trimmed by 3 bases and the J gene end by 3 bases; junction bases not matched to a gene: 6. The germline CDR1 and CDR2 sequences are MDHEN and SYDVKM. The sequencing used cultured CD8+ T cells from PBMCs, collected from culture after CMV antigen stimulation. This chain joins TRBV28 and TRBJ1-1; TRBD1 agrees at 8 bases. The clonotype was recovered from a human donor in good health (CMV status not recorded). Some clones in this sample may be carry-over from other donors' samples. The CDR3 sequence is CASSLTGAGDTEAFF. The CDR3 bases are TGTGCCAGCAGTTTGACAGGGGCCGGGGACACTGAAGCTTTCTTT.